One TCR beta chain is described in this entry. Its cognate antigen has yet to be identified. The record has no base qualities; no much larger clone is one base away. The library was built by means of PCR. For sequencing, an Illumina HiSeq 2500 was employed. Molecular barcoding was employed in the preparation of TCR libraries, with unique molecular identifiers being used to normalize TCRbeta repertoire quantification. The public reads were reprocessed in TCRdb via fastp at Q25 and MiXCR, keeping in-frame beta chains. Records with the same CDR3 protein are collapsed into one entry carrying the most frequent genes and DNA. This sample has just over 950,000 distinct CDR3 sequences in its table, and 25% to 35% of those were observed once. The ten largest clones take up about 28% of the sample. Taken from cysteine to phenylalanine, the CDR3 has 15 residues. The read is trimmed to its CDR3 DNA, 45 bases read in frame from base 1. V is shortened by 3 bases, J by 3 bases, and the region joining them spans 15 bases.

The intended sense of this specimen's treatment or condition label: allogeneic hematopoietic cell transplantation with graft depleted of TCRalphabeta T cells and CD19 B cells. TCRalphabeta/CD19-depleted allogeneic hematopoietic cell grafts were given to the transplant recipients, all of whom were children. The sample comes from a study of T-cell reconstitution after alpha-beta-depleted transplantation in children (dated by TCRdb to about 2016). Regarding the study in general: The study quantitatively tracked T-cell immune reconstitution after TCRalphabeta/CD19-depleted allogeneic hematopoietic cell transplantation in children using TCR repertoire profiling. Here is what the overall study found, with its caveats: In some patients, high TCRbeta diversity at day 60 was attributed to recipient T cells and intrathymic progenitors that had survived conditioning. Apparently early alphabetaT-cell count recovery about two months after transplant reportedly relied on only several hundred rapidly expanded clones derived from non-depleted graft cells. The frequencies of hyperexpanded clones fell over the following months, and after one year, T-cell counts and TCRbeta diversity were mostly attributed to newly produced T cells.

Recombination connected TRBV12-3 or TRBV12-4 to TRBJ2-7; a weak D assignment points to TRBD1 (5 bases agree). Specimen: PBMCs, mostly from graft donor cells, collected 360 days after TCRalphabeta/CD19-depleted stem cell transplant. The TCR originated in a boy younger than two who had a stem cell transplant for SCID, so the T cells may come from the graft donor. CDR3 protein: CASSLTEHNNYEQYF. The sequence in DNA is TGTGCCAGCAGTTTGACAGAACATAATAACTACGAGCAGTACTTC.